The next 27 T cell receptor beta chains were all read from a single sample in a study of blood T cell repertoires in COVID-19. Only in-frame clones appear in the TCRdb table, and some are missing; sequencing was by immunoSEQ multiplex PCR. Of 220,000 or so clones in the sample, 82% were seen once. Sequenced: PBMCs or T cells enriched from blood (not recorded which). These receptor sequences come from a woman between 55 and 75 years old who had recovered from COVID-19.

The V and J genes are TRBV19 and TRBJ1-1; the match to TRBD1 covers 9 bases. Unmatched junction bases numbered 10, after V lost 4 bases and J lost 4 bases. The CDR3 has 16 residues. Germline values: CDR1 LNHDA, CDR2 SQIVND (reference sequence). For the CDR3, the DNA is TGTGCCAGTAGTACTCCGGACAGGGGTCTAATCACTGAAGCTTTCTTT. Its translation: CASSTPDRGLITEAFF.

In its sample, this clone was seen once. The chain links TRBV5-8 to TRBJ2-5, with 9 nucleotides matching TRBD1. The CDR3 consists of 15 residues. Germline values: CDR1 SGHTS, CDR2 YDEGEE. V lost 4 bases and J lost 3; bases outside the gene matches: 7. CDR3 sequence: CASSLGQGPEETQYF. For the CDR3, the DNA is TGTGCCAGCAGCCTAGGACAGGGGCCCGAAGAGACCCAGTACTTC.

This clone was seen only once. This chain uses TRBV18 with TRBJ1-4, with 8 positions matching TRBD1. Unmatched junction bases numbered 3, after V lost 6 bases and J lost 3 bases. CDR3 length: 14 residues. Germline V gives CDR1 KGHSH, CDR2 LQKENI. CDR3 residues: CASSQGAANEKLFF. The DNA for the CDR3 is TGTGCCAGCTCGCAGGGGGCGGCTAATGAAAAACTGTTTTTT.

This chain joins TRBV2 and TRBJ1-4, with D possibly being TRBD1 (6 bases). The CDR3 loop spans 16 amino acids. Germline V gene lookup returns CDR1 SNHLY and CDR2 FYNNEI. V lost 6 bases, J lost 0 bases, and 14 bases lay in between. CDR3 in amino acids: CASRDRTAATNEKLFF. The CDR3, as DNA: TGTGCCAGCAGGGATCGGACAGCTGCAACTAATGAAAAACTGTTTTTT. The variable domain in full, with the rest retrieved from reference TRBV2 and TRBJ1-4, is EPEVTQTPSHQVTQMGQEVILRCVPISNHLYFYWYRQILGQKVEFLVSFYNNEISEKSEIFDDQFSVERPDGSNFTLKIRSTKLEDSAMYFCASRDRTAATNEKLFFGSGTQLSVL.

V gene TRBV6-1 combines with J gene TRBJ1-1; D might be TRBD1 (5 bases). The CDR3 totals 15 residues. Between the trimmed V and J ends, which lost 2 bases and 5 bases, there was a span of 15 bases. Germline V lookup: CDR1 MNHNS, CDR2 SASEGT. The chain's CDR3 is CASSERPQGWTEAFF. The CDR3 nucleotides read TGTGCCAGCAGTGAACGACCTCAGGGTTGGACTGAAGCTTTCTTT.

This clone was observed a single time. The CDR3 loop is CASRVAGGSQETQYF. The DNA of the CDR3 is TGTGCCAGCAGAGTAGCGGGGGGATCCCAAGAGACCCAGTACTTC. The V gene is TRBV6-5, the J gene TRBJ2-5, with 10 nucleotides matching TRBD2. The J segment lost 1 base and the V segment lost 6 bases, leaving 5 bases of the junction unmatched. The CDR3 covers 15 residues. The germline gives CDR1 MNHEY, CDR2 SVGAGI.

This chain joins TRBV5-4 and TRBJ1-2; D is ambiguous. The V and J ends lost 3 bases and 6 bases respectively, with 15 bases between them. The CDR3 spans 14 residues. Germline V CDR1 and CDR2: SGHNT, YYREEE (reference sequence). The CDR3 nucleotides read TGTGCCAGCAGCTCCGACGGGAGAGTAGATGGCTACACCTTC. It translates to CASSSDGRVDGYTF.

The rearrangement joins TRBV4-1 to TRBJ2-1; D might be TRBD2 (6 bases). The germline gives CDR1 MGHRA, CDR2 YSYEKL. V lost 0 bases and J 3 bases, leaving 15 bases between the germline ends. The CDR3 covers 17 residues. CDR3 amino acids: CASSQEQPADYYNEQFF. DNA for the CDR3: TGCGCCAGCAGCCAAGAGCAACCAGCGGACTACTACAATGAGCAGTTCTTC.

This rearrangement joins TRBV29-1 to TRBJ2-7; 12 nucleotides align to TRBD2. The length of the CDR3 is 15 residues. In germline, CDR1 is SQVTM, CDR2 ANQGSEA. V lost 6 bases, J lost 4 bases, and 10 bases stayed unmatched. The CDR3: CSVGTAGLAGYEQYF. The CDR3 DNA sequence: TGCAGCGTCGGGACTGCCGGACTAGCGGGGTACGAGCAGTACTTC.

The chain has TRBV3-1 (or the pseudogene TRBV3-2) and TRBJ2-1; the match to TRBD1 covers 8 bases. V trimming: 2 bases; J trimming: 8 bases; junction bases outside the gene matches: 8. The CDR3 loop spans 15 amino acids. In germline, CDR1 is LGHDT, CDR2 YNNKEL (reference sequence). The CDR3: CASSQYGRGLDEQFF. The CDR3 DNA follows: TGTGCCAGCAGCCAATACGGCAGGGGGCTAGATGAGCAGTTCTTC.

The V call is TRBV4-3, the J call TRBJ2-7; 10 nucleotides agree with TRBD2. V shed 1 base and J 6 bases; nucleotides not matched to a gene: 6. The CDR3 spans 15 residues. CDR1 and CDR2 (germline): LGHNA, YSLEER. CDR3 nucleotides: TGCGCCAGCAGCCAAGTCACTAGCGGGGTCGGCGAGCAGTACTTC. Translated: CASSQVTSGVGEQYF.

This rearrangement joins TRBV11-2 to TRBJ1-1; TRBD1 is a possible D gene (5 bases). The CDR3 covers 15 residues. V gave up 5 bases and J gave up 0 bases, with 13 bases separating them. In germline, CDR1 is SGHAT, CDR2 FQNNGV. CDR3 region: CASSLRRGMNTEAFF. The CDR3 bases are TGTGCCAGCAGCCTCAGGAGGGGAATGAACACTGAAGCTTTCTTT.

The V and J genes are TRBV2 and TRBJ2-4, with TRBD1 matching over 7 bases. V gave up 6 bases and J gave up 3 bases; unmatched junction bases: 11. Germline V gene data show CDR1 as SNHLY and CDR2 as FYNNEI. CDR3 length equals 16 residues. Written as DNA, the CDR3 is TGTGCCAGCAGCCCCGGGACAGTCTTGGTCAAAAACATTCAGTACTTC. Residues: CASSPGTVLVKNIQYF. Full variable domain (rest looked up from reference TRBV2 and TRBJ2-4): EPEVTQTPSHQVTQMGQEVILRCVPISNHLYFYWYRQILGQKVEFLVSFYNNEISEKSEIFDDQFSVERPDGSNFTLKIRSTKLEDSAMYFCASSPGTVLVKNIQYFGAGTRLSVL.

V and J are TRBV7-9 and TRBJ1-1; D gene unclear. The CDR3 extends over 15 amino acids. V gave up 0 bases and J gave up 4 bases, with 12 bases separating them. In germline, CDR1 is SEHNR, CDR2 FQNEAQ (reference sequence). CDR3 residues: CASSLAQAGPTEAFF. The CDR3 DNA reads as TGTGCCAGCAGCTTAGCGCAGGCAGGCCCCACTGAAGCTTTCTTT.

V is TRBV2 and J is TRBJ1-5; 7 nucleotides agree with TRBD1. The CDR3 totals 16 residues. V was pared by 5 bases and J by 4 bases, with 11 bases of the junction left unmatched. The V gene's germline CDR1 is SNHLY and CDR2 FYNNEI. The CDR3 loop reads CASSQSPGQPNQPQHF. The DNA for the CDR3 is TGTGCCAGCAGTCAATCGCCGGGACAGCCTAATCAGCCCCAGCATTTT.

The V and J genes are TRBV5-8 and TRBJ1-4; maybe TRBD1 (6 bases). Germline V gives CDR1 SGHTS, CDR2 YDEGEE. V was pared by 5 bases and J by 0 bases, with 14 bases between. The CDR3 is 16 residues long. This CDR3 reads CASRPQGRATNEKLFF. The CDR3 bases are TGTGCCAGCAGACCTCAGGGGAGGGCAACTAATGAAAAACTGTTTTTT.

The V and J genes are TRBV6-6 and TRBJ1-2, with D maybe TRBD1 (5 bases). CDR3 length: 18 residues. Germline CDR1 reads MNHNY; CDR2 reads SVGAGI (reference sequence). V lost 5 bases and J 0 bases, leaving 22 bases between the germline ends. In DNA form, the CDR3 reads TGTGCCAGCAGTCTAAATCGTAGACAGACCCAAGCTAACTATGGCTACACCTTC. Translation: CASSLNRRQTQANYGYTF.

The chain links TRBV2 to TRBJ2-3; 7 bases align to TRBD2. This CDR3 has 12 amino acids. V was pared by 7 bases and J by 3 bases, with 1 base of the junction left unmatched. CDR1 SNHLY and CDR2 FYNNEI come from the germline V gene. For the CDR3, the DNA is TGTGCCAGCATCGGGGGGACAGATACGCAGTATTTT. As protein: CASIGGTDTQYF.

This clone showed up just a few times. This chain joins TRBV4-3 and TRBJ1-5; TRBD1 agrees at 7 bases. V trimming: 0 bases; J trimming: 2 bases; junction bases outside the gene matches: 7. Germline V gene lookup returns CDR1 LGHNA and CDR2 YSLEER. This CDR3 comprises 17 residues. This CDR3 is CASSQERTGEGNQPQHF. The CDR3 nucleotides are TGCGCCAGCAGCCAAGAAAGGACAGGCGAGGGCAATCAGCCCCAGCATTTT.

This chain uses TRBV7-2 with TRBJ1-4; 11 bases are shared with TRBD1. Germline V gene data show CDR1 as SGHTA and CDR2 as FQGNSA. V dropped 0 bases and J dropped 4; count of bases not matched to a gene: 4. The CDR3 consists of 17 residues. CDR3 DNA: TGTGCCAGCAGCTTAGCGGGGACAGGGGGTCGTAATGAAAAACTGTTTTTT. Protein: CASSLAGTGGRNEKLFF.

V is TRBV4-2 and J is TRBJ2-7, with a weak D call TRBD1 (5 bases). Germline CDR1 is LGHNA and CDR2 is YNFKEQ. This CDR3 contains 16 residues. Trimming took off 0 bases at V and 1 base at J, with 13 bases between the two ends. The CDR3 loop reads CASSQDLQGVSYEQYF. The CDR3 DNA follows: TGTGCCAGCAGCCAAGATCTGCAGGGTGTGTCCTACGAGCAGTACTTC.

This chain uses TRBV5-4 with TRBJ1-2; TRBD1 might be the D (6 bases). The V gene's germline CDR1 is SGHNT and CDR2 YYREEE (reference sequence). The V end was cut by 0 bases, the J end by 6 bases, with 9 bases between. The CDR3 covers 13 residues. CDR3 region: CASSLDRENGYTF. Written as DNA, the CDR3 is TGTGCCAGCAGCTTGGACAGGGAGAATGGCTACACCTTC. The entire variable domain, with the rest obtained from reference TRBV5-4 and TRBJ1-2, is as follows: ETGVTQSPTHLIKTRGQQVTLRCSSQSGHNTVSWYQQALGQGPQFIFQYYREEENGRGNFPPRFSGLQFPNYSSELNVNALELDDSALYLCASSLDRENGYTFGSGTRLTVV.

The count of this clone is one. The rearrangement links TRBV7-9 to TRBJ1-2; the match to TRBD1 covers 7 bases. In germline, CDR1 is SEHNR, CDR2 FQNEAQ (reference sequence). This CDR3 is 15 amino acids long. J gave up 0 bases and V 4 bases, and 5 bases lay outside the gene matches. The DNA for the CDR3 is TGTGCCAGCAGCTGGACGGGACAGACTAACTATGGCTACACCTTC. As protein: CASSWTGQTNYGYTF.

This clone was counted once. The V call is TRBV6-5, the J call TRBJ2-2; D possibly corresponds to TRBD1 (6 bases). V was shortened by 10 bases and J by 5 bases, with 20 bases between the two germline ends. The CDR3 totals 15 residues. Per the germline V gene, CDR1 is MNHEY and CDR2 is SVGAGI. The CDR3, as DNA: TGTGCCACCCCAACCAGGGGATTGCGGACCGGGGAGCTGTTTTTT. Amino acids: CATPTRGLRTGELFF.

The V call is TRBV7-9, the J call TRBJ2-3; no firm D call. The V and J ends lost 4 bases and 6 bases respectively, with 14 bases between them. The CDR3 covers 14 residues. The germline CDR1 and CDR2 sequences are SEHNR and FQNEAQ (reference sequence). This chain's CDR3 is CASSSEVSSDTQYF. In DNA form, the CDR3 reads TGTGCCAGCAGCTCAGAGGTATCATCTGATACGCAGTATTTT.

This chain connects TRBV29-1 to TRBJ2-5; 9 bases line up with TRBD1. The CDR3 sequence is 13 residues long. From germline, CDR1 is SQVTM and CDR2 ANQGSEA. The J segment lost 5 bases and the V segment lost 5 bases, leaving 6 bases of the junction unmatched. DNA of the CDR3: TGCAGCGTTACCACAGGGGGCGGCGAGACCCAGTACTTC. As protein: CSVTTGGGETQYF.

The CDR3 is CASSSQGTNTEAFF. Here the CDR3 DNA reads TGTGCCAGCAGTTCACAGGGCACGAACACTGAAGCTTTCTTT. The genes are TRBV6-5 and TRBJ1-1; D possibly corresponds to TRBD1 (6 bases). Trimming removed 4 bases at V and 1 base at J, with 10 bases between. The germline CDR1 and CDR2 sequences are MNHEY and SVGAGI. The CDR3 spans 14 residues.